A selection of T cell receptor beta chains follows, all from one sample in a study of blood T cell repertoires in COVID-19. Profiled with immunoSEQ multiplex PCR; TCRdb holds only in-frame clones, not every one. This table holds roughly 28,000 clones, about four fifths found once. Sequenced: peripheral blood. These receptors all come from a man between 65 and 85 years old with acute or convalescent COVID-19. Both conserved end residues are part of each CDR3. The D gene is left open where the match is weak. Where a row states a size, it is once, few, many or the class of an expanded clone; other rows omit it.

DNA	CDR3	V	size	D	J
TGTGCCACCAGCAGAGTGGGGGGGCGGATCGACGAGCAGTACTTC	CATSRVGGRIDEQYF	TRBV15	.	.	TRBJ2-7
TGTGCCAGCAGCATCATAGCGGGGGGGGCCAGAACAGATACGCAGTATTTT	CASSIIAGGARTDTQYF	TRBV5-6	.	TRBD2	TRBJ2-3
TGTGCCAGCAGCCGACAGGGGTGGACTGAAGCTTTCTTT	CASSRQGWTEAFF	TRBV7-3	.	TRBD1	TRBJ1-1
TGTGCCAGCTCACCGGGGACTAGCGGGAGGACAGATACGCAGTATTTT	CASSPGTSGRTDTQYF	TRBV18	.	TRBD2	TRBJ2-3
TGCGCCAGCAGCCTTTCTGTGACCCAGTACTTC	CASSLSVTQYF	TRBV5-1	.	.	TRBJ2-5
TGTGCCAGTAGTACGACGGGGAACACTGAAGCTTTCTTT	CASSTTGNTEAFF	TRBV19	.	.	TRBJ1-1
TGTGCCAGTAGTATGGACACAGCTTATAGCAATCAGCCCCAGCATTTT	CASSMDTAYSNQPQHF	TRBV19	.	.	TRBJ1-5
TGTGCCAGCAGATACCGGGACTCTGGAAACACCATATATTTT	CASRYRDSGNTIYF	TRBV7-2	medium-sized	.	TRBJ1-3
TGTGCCAGCACTCAAGGGGGTTTGGATAGCAATCAGCCCCAGCATTTT	CASTQGGLDSNQPQHF	TRBV28	.	.	TRBJ1-5
TGTGCCAGCTCACCTAGGACAGGGTACGCGAACACCGGGGAGCTGTTTTTT	CASSPRTGYANTGELFF	TRBV18	once	TRBD1	TRBJ2-2
TGTGCCAGCTGGCAGCGGGAGGGCAGAGAGACCCAGTACTTC	CASWQREGRETQYF	TRBV5-6	.	TRBD2	TRBJ2-5
TGTGCCAGCAGTTTGGAGGGGGCTACTCTGGGCTATGGCTACACCTTC	CASSLEGATLGYGYTF	TRBV28	.	TRBD1	TRBJ1-2
TGCGCCAGCAGCTCCTCTCCGGGACAGTCTAATGAAAAACTGTTTTTT	CASSSSPGQSNEKLFF	TRBV5-1	once	TRBD1	TRBJ1-4